These 10 T cell receptor beta chains were all obtained from the same sample, sequenced in a study of patients and donors after allogeneic stem cell transplantation. Each CDR3 protein is one row after TCRdb ran MiXCR on the RT-PCR reads. The sample includes roughly 180,000 distinct CDR3 sequences, more than 35% seen only once; the top ten take 33%. The source material was blood, either unsorted or a sorted T cell fraction (not recorded which). These receptors all come from a human donor who was either an allogeneic HSCT recipient or a stem cell or donor lymphocyte infusion donor (not recorded which). It is not recorded whose cells these are; they may come from a transplant donor.

This sequence joins TRBV9 and TRBJ2-2; D not resolved. Trimming pared 1 base from V and 6 bases from J, leaving 7 bases between. This CDR3 has 13 residues. CDR1 and CDR2 (germline): SGDLS, YYNGEE. CDR3 region: CASSVLSSGELFF. CDR3 in DNA: TGTGCCAGCAGCGTATTGAGCTCCGGGGAGCTGTTTTTT.

This clonotype was seen repeatedly, ten times or more. This chain joins TRBV12-3 or TRBV12-4 and TRBJ1-1; 9 bases are shared with TRBD1. J was trimmed by 6 bases and V by 5 bases; bases with no gene match: 13. This CDR3 is 16 amino acids long. CDR3 DNA: TGTGCCAGCAGTCTTAACATCGGACAGGGGCTCTCTGAAGCTTTCTTT. Encoded protein: CASSLNIGQGLSEAFF.

The V gene is TRBV15, the J gene TRBJ2-5, with D tentatively TRBD1 (6 bases). The germline V gene encodes CDR1 LNHNV and CDR2 YYDKDF (reference sequence). Trimming left V 1 base short and J 2 bases short, with 11 bases between. The CDR3 is 15 amino acids. In DNA form, the CDR3 reads TGTGCCACCAGCAGAGCTAGGGGGATACAAGAGACCCAGTACTTC. It specifies CATSRARGIQETQYF. Combining the CDR3 with reference TRBV15 and TRBJ2-5 gives the whole variable domain DAMVIQNPRYQVTQFGKPVTLSCSQTLNHNVMYWYQQKSSQAPKLLFHYYDKDFNNEADTPDNFQSRRPNTSFCFLDIRSPGLGDTAMYLCATSRARGIQETQYFGPGTRLLVL.

The V call is TRBV4-3, the J call TRBJ2-3; D is uncertain. V lost 3 bases to trimming and J lost 4 bases, with 8 bases between them. This CDR3 is built from 13 residues. From germline, CDR1 is LGHNA and CDR2 YSLEER. CDR3 sequence reads: CASSHVRADTQYF. For the CDR3, the DNA is TGCGCCAGCAGCCATGTTCGGGCAGATACGCAGTATTTT.

This chain links TRBV30 with TRBJ1-1, with 7 nucleotides matching TRBD1. Germline V CDR1 and CDR2: GTSNPN, SVGIG (reference sequence). The ends lost 5 bases at V and 4 bases at J; junction bases unmatched: 4. The CDR3 spans 12 residues. CDR3 amino acids: CAWDREVTEAFF. In DNA, the CDR3 is TGTGCCTGGGACAGGGAGGTCACTGAAGCTTTCTTT.

The genes are TRBV21-1 and TRBJ2-3; the table's TRBD1 call for D was not verified on the DNA. TRBV21-1 constitutes a pseudogene. The length of the CDR3 is 15 residues. The DNA for the CDR3 is TGTGCCAGCAGCGTAGGGGGGTCCCGCACAGATACGCAGTATTTT. This sequence encodes CASSVGGSRTDTQYF.

This clonotype was detected a few times. The chain joins TRBV4-3 to TRBJ1-1; D is possibly TRBD1 (6 bases). Germline V gene data show CDR1 as LGHNA and CDR2 as YSLEER. V gave up 4 bases and J gave up 6 bases, with 15 bases separating them. The CDR3 runs 14 residues. The CDR3 DNA reads as TGCGCCAGCAGCCCCCCGGGGGGCAGGGCTGAAGCTTTCTTT. Translated: CASSPPGGRAEAFF.

This clonotype was detected a few times. The gene calls are TRBV3-1 and TRBJ1-4; D gene ambiguous. V lost 0 bases to trimming and J lost 0 bases, with 11 bases between them. This CDR3 has 17 residues. The germline gives CDR1 LGHDT, CDR2 YNNKEL (reference sequence). Here the CDR3 reads CASSQDLGTSTNEKLFF. CDR3 sequence (DNA): TGTGCCAGCAGCCAAGATCTGGGCACCTCAACTAATGAAAAACTGTTTTTT.

The chain carries TRBV20-1 and TRBJ1-2, with D possibly TRBD1 on 6 matching bases. The CDR3 has 11 residues. Germline values: CDR1 DFQATT, CDR2 SNEGSKA (reference sequence). V lost 3 bases to trimming and J lost 8 bases, with 10 bases between them. This CDR3 is CSASNRDGYTF. CDR3 nucleotides: TGCAGTGCTAGTAACAGGGACGGCTACACCTTC.

This rearrangement joins TRBV6-6 to TRBJ2-3; TRBD2 agrees at 10 bases. CDR1 and CDR2 (germline): MNHNY, SVGAGI (reference sequence). Trimming at V came to 6 bases and at J to 0 bases, leaving 6 bases not matched to a gene. The CDR3 consists of 16 residues. DNA for the CDR3: TGTGCCAGCAGCCGGACTAGCGGCCCTAGCACAGATACGCAGTATTTT. It yields the protein CASSRTSGPSTDTQYF.